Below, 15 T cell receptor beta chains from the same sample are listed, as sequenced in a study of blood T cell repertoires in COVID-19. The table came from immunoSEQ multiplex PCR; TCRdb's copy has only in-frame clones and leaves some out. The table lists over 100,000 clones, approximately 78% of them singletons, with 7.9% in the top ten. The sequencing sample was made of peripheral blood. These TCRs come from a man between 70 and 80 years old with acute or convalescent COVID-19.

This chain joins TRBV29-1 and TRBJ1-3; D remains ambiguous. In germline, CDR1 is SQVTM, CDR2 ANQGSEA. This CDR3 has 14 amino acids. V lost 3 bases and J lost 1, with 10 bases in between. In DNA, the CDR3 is TGCAGCGTTGACTGGGGAGGGTCTGGAAACACCATATATTTT. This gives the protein CSVDWGGSGNTIYF.

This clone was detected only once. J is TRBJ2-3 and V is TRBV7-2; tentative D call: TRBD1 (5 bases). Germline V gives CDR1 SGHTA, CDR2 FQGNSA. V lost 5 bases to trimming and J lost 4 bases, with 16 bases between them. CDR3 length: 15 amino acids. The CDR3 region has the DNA TGTGCCAGCAGCCTGTCCTGGGGCCGAGCAGATACGCAGTATTTT. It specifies CASSLSWGRADTQYF.

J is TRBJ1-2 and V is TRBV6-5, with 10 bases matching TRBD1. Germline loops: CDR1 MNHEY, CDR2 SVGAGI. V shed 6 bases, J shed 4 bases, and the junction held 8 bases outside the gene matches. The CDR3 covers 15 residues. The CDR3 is CASSTAGQGLYGYTF. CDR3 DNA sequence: TGTGCCAGCAGCACCGCGGGACAGGGGCTCTATGGCTACACCTTC.

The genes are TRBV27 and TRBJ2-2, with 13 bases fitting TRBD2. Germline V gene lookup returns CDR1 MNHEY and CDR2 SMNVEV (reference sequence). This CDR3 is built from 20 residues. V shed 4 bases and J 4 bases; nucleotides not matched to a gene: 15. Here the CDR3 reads CASSSERQLAGGPGTGELFF. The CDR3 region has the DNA TGTGCCAGCAGTTCCGAGCGTCAACTAGCGGGGGGGCCGGGCACCGGGGAGCTGTTTTTT.

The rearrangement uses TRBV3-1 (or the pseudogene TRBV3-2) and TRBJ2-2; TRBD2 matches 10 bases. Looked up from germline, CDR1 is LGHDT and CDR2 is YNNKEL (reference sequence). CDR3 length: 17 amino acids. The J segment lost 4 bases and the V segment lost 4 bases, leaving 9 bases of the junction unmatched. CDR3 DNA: TGTGCCAGCAGCCCCCGGGCTAGCGGGAGTTTCACCGGGGAGCTGTTTTTT. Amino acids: CASSPRASGSFTGELFF.

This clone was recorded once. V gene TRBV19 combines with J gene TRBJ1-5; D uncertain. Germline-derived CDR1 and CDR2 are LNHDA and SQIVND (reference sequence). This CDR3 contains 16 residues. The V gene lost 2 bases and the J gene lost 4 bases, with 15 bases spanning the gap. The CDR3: CASSISPFGRNQPQHF. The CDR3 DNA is TGTGCCAGTAGTATATCCCCTTTTGGGAGAAATCAGCCCCAGCATTTT.

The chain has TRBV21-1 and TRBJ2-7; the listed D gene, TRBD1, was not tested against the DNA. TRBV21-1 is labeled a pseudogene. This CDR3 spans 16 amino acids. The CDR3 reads CASSKNASSSPYEQYF. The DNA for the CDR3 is TGTGCCAGCAGCAAAAACGCCAGTTCAAGTCCCTACGAGCAGTACTTC.

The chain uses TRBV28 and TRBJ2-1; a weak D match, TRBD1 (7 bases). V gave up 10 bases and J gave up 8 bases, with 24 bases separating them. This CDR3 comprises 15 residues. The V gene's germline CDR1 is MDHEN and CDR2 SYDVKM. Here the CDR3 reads CAIQPHQGDFDEQFF. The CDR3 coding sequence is TGTGCCATCCAACCCCACCAGGGGGACTTCGATGAGCAGTTCTTC.

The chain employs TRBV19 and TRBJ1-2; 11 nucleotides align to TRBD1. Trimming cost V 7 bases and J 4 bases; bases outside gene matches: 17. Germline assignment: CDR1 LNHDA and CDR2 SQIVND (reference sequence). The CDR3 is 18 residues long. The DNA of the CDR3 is TGTGCCAGTACCCCACCTGGACAGGGGGCGGGTTTTACCTATGGCTACACCTTC. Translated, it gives CASTPPGQGAGFTYGYTF.

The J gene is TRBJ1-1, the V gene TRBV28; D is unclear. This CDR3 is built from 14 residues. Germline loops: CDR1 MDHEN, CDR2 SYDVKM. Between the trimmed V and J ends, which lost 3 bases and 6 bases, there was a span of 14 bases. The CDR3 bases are TGTGCCAGCAGTTTTAGAAGTCTCATCCCTGAAGCTTTCTTT. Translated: CASSFRSLIPEAFF.

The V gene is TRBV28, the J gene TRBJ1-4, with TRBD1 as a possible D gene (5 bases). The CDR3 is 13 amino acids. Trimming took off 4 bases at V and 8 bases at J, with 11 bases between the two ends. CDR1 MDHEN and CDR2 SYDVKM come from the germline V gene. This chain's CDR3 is CASSSGLYEKLFF. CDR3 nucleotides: TGTGCCAGCAGTTCAGGGTTATACGAAAAACTGTTTTTT.

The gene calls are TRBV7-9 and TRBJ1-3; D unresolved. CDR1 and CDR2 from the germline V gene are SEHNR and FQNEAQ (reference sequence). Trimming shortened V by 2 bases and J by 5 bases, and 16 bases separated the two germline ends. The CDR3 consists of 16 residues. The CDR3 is CASSLTRQRARNTIYF. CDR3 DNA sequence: TGTGCCAGCAGCTTAACTCGGCAGCGTGCTAGAAACACCATATATTTT.

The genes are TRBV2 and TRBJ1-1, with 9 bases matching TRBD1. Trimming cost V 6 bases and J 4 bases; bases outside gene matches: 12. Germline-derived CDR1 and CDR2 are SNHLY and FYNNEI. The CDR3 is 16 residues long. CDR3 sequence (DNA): TGTGCCAGCAGGCCGGGACAGGGTCTCGGCGGCACTGAAGCTTTCTTT. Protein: CASRPGQGLGGTEAFF. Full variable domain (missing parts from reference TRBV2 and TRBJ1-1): EPEVTQTPSHQVTQMGQEVILRCVPISNHLYFYWYRQILGQKVEFLVSFYNNEISEKSEIFDDQFSVERPDGSNFTLKIRSTKLEDSAMYFCASRPGQGLGGTEAFFGQGTRLTVV.

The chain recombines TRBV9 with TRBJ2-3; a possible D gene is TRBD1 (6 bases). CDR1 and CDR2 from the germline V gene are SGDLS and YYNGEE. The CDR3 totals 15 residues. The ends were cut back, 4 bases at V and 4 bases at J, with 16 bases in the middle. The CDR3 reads CASSPHGTTPDTQYF. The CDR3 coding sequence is TGTGCCAGCAGCCCCCACGGGACAACCCCAGATACGCAGTATTTT.

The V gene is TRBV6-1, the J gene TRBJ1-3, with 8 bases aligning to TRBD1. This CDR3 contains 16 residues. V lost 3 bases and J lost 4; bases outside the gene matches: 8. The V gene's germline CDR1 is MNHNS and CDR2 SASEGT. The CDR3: CASSDWTGSNGNTIYF. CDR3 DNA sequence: TGTGCCAGCAGTGACTGGACAGGGAGCAACGGAAACACCATATATTTT.